This TCR beta chain was profiled in a study of CD8+ T cells in alopecia areata. Concerning this clone itself: Its cognate antigen is unknown.

Reverse transcribed after extraction, RNA yielded cDNA as the sequencing template. Produced via immunoSEQ multiplex PCR; TCRdb's table is partial and in-frame only. The table has under 350,000 clones, roughly 60% seen once. The CDR3 sequence is 16 residues long. J was trimmed by 5 bases and V by 6 bases; bases with no gene match: 13. Germline assignment: CDR1 MNHEY and CDR2 SMNVEV (reference sequence). As for treatment: oral pan-JAK inhibitor, 5-10 mg twice daily. Peripheral blood and lesional scalp punch biopsies came from alopecia areata patients. Notes on the study in general: A great number of expanded lesional clones endured in scalp and blood during tofacitinib. Scalp sample data also include resident alphabeta T cells from normal skin. The presence of one nonresponder keeps the tie between baseline CD8+ expansion and response uncertain.

The sequence was obtained from a human donor with alopecia areata. The V and J genes are TRBV27 and TRBJ1-2; TRBD1 matches at 9 bases. The sample was CD4+ T cells sorted from blood, taken at week 24, from a patient treated with tofacitinib. The CDR3 sequence is CASRASLWDRAYGYTF. DNA of the CDR3: TGTGCCAGCAGAGCCTCCCTCTGGGACAGGGCATATGGCTACACCTTC.